This entry is about one T cell receptor beta chain. What it binds is not known. This sample is drawn from a study of cytomegalovirus exposure and HLA in healthy donors. Findings of the study overall: Researchers left out some V segments, among them TRBV6-2 and TRBV6-3, as indistinguishable. For presence/absence analyses, sequencing depth was assumed to be roughly uniform across donors. In most subjects, TCR beta sequences reportedly gave accurate predictions of HLA-A and HLA-B alleles.

A multiplex PCR was run with 60 Vbeta primers and 13 Jbeta primers. Clones were read by immunoSEQ multiplex PCR, and TCRdb kept only the in-frame ones, dropping some. This table has some 170,000 clones, around 80% appearing once. Germline CDR1 SGHAT, CDR2 FQNNGV. The CDR3 covers 14 residues. The V segment lost 5 bases and the J segment 5 bases; nucleotides outside the gene matches: 5. This receptor was identified in an older woman in good health and CMV-seropositive. The rearrangement uses TRBV11-2 and TRBJ2-3; 9 bases agree with TRBD1. The sample was PBMCs. CDR3 DNA: TGTGCCAGCAGCCTCGACAGGGGGGTAGATACGCAGTATTTT. Its protein product is CASSLDRGVDTQYF. The complete variable domain, with remaining parts taken from reference TRBV11-2 and TRBJ2-3, reads EAGVAQSPRYKIIEKRQSVAFWCNPISGHATLYWYQQILGQGPKLLIQFQNNGVVDDSQLPKDRFSAERLKGVDSTLKIQPAKLEDSAVYLCASSLDRGVDTQYFGPGTRLTVL.